Given below is one T cell receptor beta chain in context. Its antigen is as yet unknown. Primers used in a second PCR of roughly 7 to 12 cycles were a sample-barcoded 5' primer and a J-beta primer mix. A 12-random-nucleotide template-switch adaptor tagged each cDNA molecule. TCRdb reanalysed the 5' RACE reads using MiXCR and keeps one entry per CDR3 protein. There are 800,000 to 1,300,000 distinct CDR3 sequences in the sample; approximately 26% occur only once, and 0.65% to 0.75% lies in the top ten. The sample comes from a study of blood T cells in healthy people across ages. Between the trimmed V and J ends, which lost 4 bases and 8 bases, there was a span of 17 bases. Germline CDR1 reads DFQATT; CDR2 reads SNEGSKA (reference sequence). The CDR3 covers 13 residues. Notes on the study in general: Roughly linear declines in TCR beta diversity per million T cells occurred with age.

Another study also made use of these data, one on T cells of mothers and their children. Per that study: TCR recombination output is shaped by thymic selection similarly in related and unrelated pairs.

This TCR derives from a girl aged 2-10 years in good health. Material for sequencing was blood. The J gene is TRBJ1-2, the V gene TRBV20-1; the D gene is possibly TRBD1 (6 bases). This CDR3 is CSATGDEALGYTF. The CDR3 DNA reads TGCAGTGCTACAGGGGACGAAGCATTGGGCTACACCTTC.